The 25 T cell receptor beta chains reported below all come from one sample, sequenced in a study of lymphopenia after photon versus proton radiotherapy (dated by TCRdb to the late 2010s). Library generation was performed with the immunoSEQ multiplex PCR assay. TCRdb re-hosts the immuneACCESS table, in-frame sequences only. Its copies lack some clones; in the studies checked, an unresolved V gene accounts for under half of them, and the cause for the rest is not known. This sample comprises almost 30,000 clones, approximately 87% of them detected only once. 40% to 50% of the sample is taken by the ten largest. The starting material was peripheral blood, obtained from a patient treated with proton-based radiotherapy. The receptor source for this set is a woman in her fifties or sixties with cholangiocarcinoma. Some clones in this sample may be carry-over from other donors' samples.

Remarks on this clone: A read error is the likely source, as a far larger clone sits one nucleotide away. The CDR3 coding sequence is TGCGCCAGCAGCGGGAGCAATGAGCACTTCTTC. Amino acids: CASSGSNEHFF. The rearrangement links TRBV5-1 to TRBJ2-1; TRBD2 is a possible D gene (5 bases). CDR1 is SGHRS and CDR2 is YFSETQ in the germline V gene. The length of the CDR3 is 11 residues.

V usage is TRBV18 and J usage is TRBJ2-5; either TRBD1 or TRBD2 may fit D (5 bases each). CDR3 length: 15 amino acids. CDR1 is KGHSH and CDR2 is LQKENI in the germline V gene. Trimming took off 1 base at V and 4 bases at J, with 13 bases between the two ends. The CDR3 DNA follows: TGTGCCAGCTCACCACTGGGGGAGTACGGAGAGACCCAGTACTTC. Translation gives CASSPLGEYGETQYF. Complete variable domain (other parts from reference TRBV18 and TRBJ2-5): NAGVMQNPRHLVRRRGQEARLRCSPMKGHSHVYWYRQLPEEGLKFMVYLQKENIIDESGMPKERFSAEFPKEGPSILRIQQVVRGDSAAYFCASSPLGEYGETQYFGPGTRLLVL.

This chain links TRBV10-1 with TRBJ2-5; a weak D match, TRBD1 (5 bases). V gave up 4 bases and J gave up 5 bases, with 11 bases separating them. Germline V lookup: CDR1 WNHNN, CDR2 SYGVQD (reference sequence). This CDR3 contains 13 residues. CDR3 nucleotides: TGCGCCAGCAGTGGGGTCCCAGGGGAGACCCAGTACTTC. This sequence encodes CASSGVPGETQYF.

The chain couples TRBV25-1 to TRBJ1-2; 7 bases line up with TRBD1. Germline-derived CDR1 and CDR2 are MGHDK and SYGVNS. The V segment lost 1 base and the J segment 4 bases; nucleotides outside the gene matches: 6. The CDR3 consists of 15 residues. CDR3 DNA sequence: TGTGCCAGCAGTGAATGGGAGGGGGCCTCCTATGGCTACACCTTC. Its protein is CASSEWEGASYGYTF.

The V and J genes are TRBV10-3 and TRBJ2-5; 8 bases line up with TRBD2. Germline trimming cut 0 bases from V and 2 bases from J; bases unmatched to any gene: 8. The length of the CDR3 is 17 residues. Per germline, CDR1 ENHRY and CDR2 SYGVKD. Here the CDR3 DNA reads TGTGCCATCAGTGAGTCGGGGATAGCGGGGAAACAAGAGACCCAGTACTTC. Protein product: CAISESGIAGKQETQYF.

The chain couples TRBV5-1 to TRBJ1-2, with 7 bases fitting TRBD1. Looked up from germline, CDR1 is SGHRS and CDR2 is YFSETQ. V shed 4 bases and J 4 bases; nucleotides not matched to a gene: 10. The CDR3 spans 15 residues. The CDR3 coding sequence is TGCGCCAGCAGCCCCCCGGGACAGACTTTCTATGGCTACACCTTC. Amino acid sequence: CASSPPGQTFYGYTF.

This sequence joins TRBV27 and TRBJ2-5; TRBD1 agrees at 10 bases. V lost 4 bases and J lost 1; bases outside the gene matches: 6. In germline, CDR1 is MNHEY, CDR2 SMNVEV (reference sequence). CDR3 length: 16 amino acids. The CDR3 here is CASSSRDRGPQETQYF. The DNA for the CDR3 is TGTGCCAGCAGTTCCCGGGACAGGGGCCCCCAAGAGACCCAGTACTTC.

Notes on this clone: One junction end does not reproduce the germline sequence, and a read error may be involved. The rearrangement uses TRBV28 and TRBJ1-1, with D unclear. Germline V gene sequence: CDR1 MDHEN, CDR2 SYDVKM. The CDR3 has 13 residues. CDR3 nucleotides: TGTGCCGGCAGCCGGGCTCTGAACACTGAAGCTTTCTTT. It encodes CAGSRALNTEAFF.

The rearrangement uses TRBV6-6 and TRBJ2-6; possible D gene TRBD1, 6 bases. The CDR3 is made up of 14 amino acids. Germline V gives CDR1 MNHNY, CDR2 SVGAGI (reference sequence). V was pared by 8 bases and J by 2 bases, with 10 bases between. The DNA for the CDR3 is TGTGCCAGCTTTCCAGGGGCTGGGGCCAACGTCCTGACTTTC. Its translation is CASFPGAGANVLTF.

This chain uses TRBV14 with TRBJ2-1; 9 nucleotides match TRBD2. Losses at the gene ends were 4 bases for V and 4 bases for J; bases not matched to a gene: 11. Per germline, CDR1 SGHDN and CDR2 FVKESK. This CDR3 has 17 amino acids. The CDR3: CASSRMRASGTYNEQFF. The CDR3 DNA sequence: TGTGCCAGCAGCCGAATGAGGGCTAGCGGGACTTACAATGAGCAGTTCTTC. Full variable domain (rest looked up from reference TRBV14 and TRBJ2-1): EAGVTQFPSHSVIEKGQTVTLRCDPISGHDNLYWYRRVMGKEIKFLLHFVKESKQDESGMPNNRFLAERTGGTYSTLKVQPAELEDSGVYFCASSRMRASGTYNEQFFGPGTRLTVL.

The J gene is TRBJ2-1, the V gene TRBV7-6, with D perhaps matching TRBD2 (6 bases). The V and J ends lost 5 bases and 12 bases respectively, with 20 bases between them. Germline V lookup: CDR1 SGHVS, CDR2 FNYEAQ. The CDR3 length is 14 residues. The CDR3 nucleotides are TGTGCCAGCAGCACCCTCACGGGGACTTTAGGGCAGTTCTTC. It codes for CASSTLTGTLGQFF.

The chain employs TRBV6-1 and TRBJ1-5; D perhaps matches TRBD1 (5 bases). CDR1 is MNHNS and CDR2 is SASEGT in the germline V gene. V was pared by 11 bases and J by 9 bases, with 17 bases between. This CDR3 spans 12 amino acids. The DNA for the CDR3 is TGTGCCGGGGGGACCCCCTTTTGGCCCCAGCATTTT. Amino acids: CAGGTPFWPQHF.

The gene calls are TRBV7-9 and TRBJ2-1; D is ambiguous. The CDR3 consists of 14 residues. Germline V lookup: CDR1 SEHNR, CDR2 FQNEAQ (reference sequence). Trimming took off 1 base at V and 7 bases at J, with 11 bases between the two ends. The CDR3 region has the DNA TGTGCCAGCAGCTTAGTTTCCGACTCGAATGAGCAGTTCTTC. Protein sequence: CASSLVSDSNEQFF.

The V gene is TRBV19, the J gene TRBJ2-7; 7 positions agree with TRBD1. Germline assignment: CDR1 LNHDA and CDR2 SQIVND (reference sequence). The CDR3 loop spans 15 amino acids. Losses at the gene ends were 5 bases for V and 0 bases for J; bases not matched to a gene: 7. The CDR3 spells CASSSAPGGSYEQYF. CDR3 in DNA: TGTGCCAGTAGTTCGGCGCCAGGGGGCTCCTACGAGCAGTACTTC.

This chain links TRBV6-6 with TRBJ2-1; possibly TRBD2 for D (7 bases). The ends were cut back, 3 bases at V and 6 bases at J, with 9 bases in the middle. Germline V gives CDR1 MNHNY, CDR2 SVGAGI (reference sequence). The CDR3 length is 13 residues. The CDR3 DNA follows: TGTGCCAGCAGTTATAGGGGGGGCAATGAGCAGTTCTTC. Translated, it gives CASSYRGGNEQFF.

This chain uses TRBV4-1 with TRBJ1-5, with D perhaps TRBD1 (5 bases). Germline CDR1 and CDR2: MGHRA and YSYEKL. The length of the CDR3 is 14 residues. Deletions cut 1 base from V and 6 bases from J, with 10 bases between. The CDR3: CASSQAQQGQPQHF. CDR3 coding DNA: TGCGCCAGCAGCCAAGCTCAGCAGGGTCAGCCCCAGCATTTT.

The gene calls are TRBV7-6 and TRBJ1-1; D remains ambiguous. The germline V and J ends were trimmed by 3 bases and 1 base, with 6 bases remaining between them. The CDR3 is made up of 13 amino acids. The germline gives CDR1 SGHVS, CDR2 FNYEAQ. The CDR3 spells CASSFGENTEAFF. The CDR3 DNA reads as TGTGCCAGCAGCTTTGGAGAGAACACTGAAGCTTTCTTT.

The rearrangement uses TRBV11-2 and TRBJ1-1; no reliable D call. Germline V CDR1 and CDR2: SGHAT, FQNNGV. This CDR3 has 14 amino acids. The germline V and J ends were trimmed by 2 bases and 5 bases, with 12 bases remaining between them. In DNA form, the CDR3 reads TGTGCCAGCAGCTTAAACGCAGGAGGTACTGAAGCTTTCTTT. This sequence encodes CASSLNAGGTEAFF. The full variable domain, rest sourced from reference TRBV11-2 and TRBJ1-1, is EAGVAQSPRYKIIEKRQSVAFWCNPISGHATLYWYQQILGQGPKLLIQFQNNGVVDDSQLPKDRFSAERLKGVDSTLKIQPAKLEDSAVYLCASSLNAGGTEAFFGQGTRLTVV.

The chain carries TRBV27 and TRBJ1-6; D remains unclear. Trimming removed 4 bases at V and 14 bases at J, with 18 bases between. Germline V gene sequence: CDR1 MNHEY, CDR2 SMNVEV (reference sequence). CDR3 length equals 14 residues. CDR3 amino acids: CASSSPVVGGALHF. The CDR3 bases are TGTGCCAGCAGTTCCCCCGTGGTGGGCGGGGCCCTCCACTTT.

The chain employs TRBV7-9 and TRBJ1-1, with D possibly TRBD1 on 5 matching bases. There are 14 residues in the CDR3. CDR1 and CDR2 from the germline V gene are SEHNR and FQNEAQ (reference sequence). The V and J ends lost 6 bases and 3 bases respectively, with 14 bases between them. The CDR3 reads CASRLRGSDTEAFF. The CDR3, as DNA: TGTGCCAGCAGGTTGAGGGGTTCGGACACTGAAGCTTTCTTT.

CDR3 sequence: CASSPTQGGSNQPQHF. CDR3 nucleotide sequence: TGTGCCAGCAGCCCTACTCAGGGGGGGAGCAATCAGCCCCAGCATTTT. The genes are TRBV6-6 and TRBJ1-5; 7 bases fit TRBD1. After removal of 6 bases from V and 1 base from J, the junction contained 9 bases not matched to a gene. Germline assignment: CDR1 MNHNY and CDR2 SVGAGI (reference sequence). The CDR3 consists of 16 residues.

V usage is TRBV28 and J usage is TRBJ1-1; D is undetermined. Germline CDR1 and CDR2: MDHEN and SYDVKM. This CDR3 has 14 residues. Trimming removed 2 bases at V and 1 base at J, with 8 bases between. The CDR3 region has the DNA TGTGCCAGCAGTTTAAGGCCGGAGAACACTGAAGCTTTCTTT. Translating it yields CASSLRPENTEAFF.

Here the CDR3 DNA reads TGTGCCAGCAGCTGGGGACAGGGTGGAGAGCAGTTCTTC. Translation gives CASSWGQGGEQFF. The chain employs TRBV5-4 and TRBJ2-1; 9 bases line up with TRBD1. Germline CDR1 SGHNT, CDR2 YYREEE (reference sequence). J was trimmed by 10 bases and V by 3 bases; bases with no gene match: 5. The CDR3 totals 13 residues.

Of note for this clone: At one end the junction does not follow the germline gene, possibly because of a read error. V usage is TRBV2 and J usage is TRBJ2-7, with unresolved D. CDR3 size: 10 residues. Germline V CDR1 and CDR2: SNHLY, FYNNEI. In DNA form, the CDR3 reads TGTGCCATCCGACTCGGTGCGCCGTCCTTC. The encoded protein is CAIRLGAPSF.

The genes are TRBV5-5 and TRBJ1-4; D not resolved. Trimming shortened V by 4 bases and J by 7 bases, and 17 bases separated the two germline ends. The CDR3 loop spans 15 amino acids. Germline-derived CDR1 and CDR2 are SGHKS and YYEKEE (reference sequence). The CDR3 nucleotides are TGTGCCAGCAGCCCTCCTCAGACGCGGGCTGAAAAACTGTTTTTT. It specifies CASSPPQTRAEKLFF.